Each of the 6 T cell receptor beta chains below was sequenced from the same sample in a study of CD8 T cells in Susac syndrome. The RNA, about 0.45 to 1 ug, was put through reverse transcription using random hexamers. MiXCR, run by TCRdb on the immunoSEQ multiplex PCR reads, gives a single entry per CDR3 protein. Of about 140,000 distinct CDR3 sequences listed, approximately 95% are singletons. The sequencing sample was made of CD4+ T cells from PBMCs. These receptors originate from a human donor with Susac syndrome.

The V gene is TRBV5-1, the J gene TRBJ2-7; no clear D. CDR1 and CDR2 from the germline V gene are SGHRS and YFSETQ. V gave up 4 bases and J gave up 4 bases, with 21 bases separating them. The CDR3 has 16 amino acids. Here the CDR3 DNA reads TGCGCCAGCAGCCGTGGGCCGAGAGAAGACAAATACGAGCAGTACTTC. It specifies CASSRGPREDKYEQYF.

J is TRBJ2-7 and V is TRBV12-3 or TRBV12-4, with 13 positions matching TRBD2. The CDR3 consists of 14 residues. J lost 3 bases, V lost 6 bases, and 2 bases had no gene match. The CDR3 coding sequence is TGTGCCAGCAGAGGGACTAGCGGGAACTACGAGCAGTACTTC. It yields the protein CASRGTSGNYEQYF.

This chain uses TRBV7-2 with TRBJ1-1; no clear D gene. Between the trimmed V and J ends, which lost 0 bases and 1 base, there was a span of 9 bases. CDR1 and CDR2 (germline): SGHTA, FQGNSA. CDR3 size: 15 residues. In DNA form, the CDR3 reads TGTGCCAGCAGCTTAGCGGGCAGCTCGAACACTGAAGCTTTCTTT. Encoded protein: CASSLAGSSNTEAFF.

This chain links TRBV18 with TRBJ2-1; 12 bases agree with TRBD2. From germline, CDR1 is KGHSH and CDR2 LQKENI. V was clipped by 5 bases and J by 4 bases; unmatched bases: 3. The CDR3 contains 15 residues. The CDR3 region is CASSTGLAGYNEQFF. CDR3 in DNA: TGTGCCAGCTCAACAGGACTAGCGGGATACAATGAGCAGTTCTTC. Supplemented by reference TRBV18 and TRBJ2-1, the full variable domain reads NAGVMQNPRHLVRRRGQEARLRCSPMKGHSHVYWYRQLPEEGLKFMVYLQKENIIDESGMPKERFSAEFPKEGPSILRIQQVVRGDSAAYFCASSTGLAGYNEQFFGPGTRLTVL.

The genes are TRBV5-4 and TRBJ2-1, with 11 bases lining up with TRBD2. The germline CDR1 and CDR2 sequences are SGHNT and YYREEE (reference sequence). The CDR3 is 15 residues long. V lost 6 bases to trimming and J lost 4 bases; unmatched junction nucleotides: 6. The CDR3 loop reads CASMLGTSGYNEQFF. For the CDR3, the DNA is TGTGCCAGCATGCTTGGGACTAGCGGATACAATGAGCAGTTCTTC. The complete variable domain, with remaining parts taken from reference TRBV5-4 and TRBJ2-1, reads ETGVTQSPTHLIKTRGQQVTLRCSSQSGHNTVSWYQQALGQGPQFIFQYYREEENGRGNFPPRFSGLQFPNYSSELNVNALELDDSALYLCASMLGTSGYNEQFFGPGTRLTVL.

V is TRBV14 and J is TRBJ2-7; TRBD1 or TRBD2 may be the D gene (5 bases each). Germline CDR1 is SGHDN and CDR2 is FVKESK. This CDR3 contains 14 residues. V shed 4 bases and J shed 0 bases, with 10 bases lying between them. The CDR3 DNA is TGTGCCAGCAGCCGGGACGGCGGCTCCTACGAGCAGTACTTC. Protein product: CASSRDGGSYEQYF.